This T cell receptor beta chain derives from a study of OX40 agonist ivuxolimab in advanced cancers. Here immunoSEQ multiplex PCR was the method, and the copy in TCRdb shows in-frame clones only, minus some. The sample carries fewer than 90,000 clones, roughly 90% recorded once. V dropped 5 bases and J dropped 5 bases, with 16 bases sitting between them. Germline lookup yields CDR1 LNHDA and CDR2 SQIVND (reference sequence). This CDR3 has 14 residues. The sample was CD4+ or CD8+ T cells sorted from blood, taken in a trial of the OX40 agonist ivuxolimab. The sequence derives from an adult with an advanced solid tumor such as melanoma, head and neck, liver or kidney cancer. This chain uses TRBV19 with TRBJ2-7; a possible D gene is TRBD2 (5 bases). CDR3 sequence: CASSLRDPWNEQYF. Written as DNA, the CDR3 is TGTGCCAGTAGTCTCCGGGATCCTTGGAACGAGCAGTACTTC.